The present TCR beta chain was sequenced within a study of T-cell reconstitution after alpha-beta-depleted transplantation in children. Library preparation (for TCRbeta) was performed with unique molecular identifiers. One entry per CDR3 protein results from TCRdb running MiXCR on the PCR reads. The table shows a few hundred thousand distinct CDR3 sequences, with around 18% occurring only once. This clonotype was seen only a few times. This CDR3 has 20 residues. Deletions cut 5 bases from V and 8 bases from J, with 35 bases between. The germline V gene encodes CDR1 SEHNR and CDR2 FQNEAQ (reference sequence).

Sequenced material: PBMCs from the stem cell graft donor, taken from the stem cell graft. This TCR derives from a human donor who donated a stem cell graft to a child with acute lymphoblastic leukemia. The J gene is TRBJ2-3, the V gene TRBV7-9, with TRBD2 as a possible D gene (7 bases). CDR3 bases: TGTGCCAGCAGCACTCCGTCTAGTGGCGGGAGTCCCCCCACACAGGGTACGCAGTATTTT. It encodes CASSTPSSGGSPPTQGTQYF.